The 17 T cell receptor beta chains given below trace back to one sample, sequenced in a study of CD8 T cells in Susac syndrome. The RNA, about 0.45 to 1 ug, was put through reverse transcription using random hexamers. TCRdb reanalysed the immunoSEQ multiplex PCR reads using MiXCR and keeps one entry per CDR3 protein. The sample has about 140,000 distinct CDR3 sequences; roughly 95% are singletons. The sequenced material came from CD4+ T cells from PBMCs. The receptors shown here come from a human donor with multiple sclerosis.

This clonotype was observed a single time. The chain joins TRBV4-3 to TRBJ1-6; D is ambiguous. V lost 3 bases, J lost 4 bases, and 19 bases lay in between. The CDR3 consists of 18 residues. CDR1 and CDR2 from the germline V gene are LGHNA and YSLEER. DNA for the CDR3: TGCGCCAGCAGCCATGATCTGCTCCGGGCAGCTTATAATTCACCCCTCCACTTT. Its translation is CASSHDLLRAAYNSPLHF.

V usage is TRBV14 and J usage is TRBJ2-7; 8 positions agree with TRBD1. J was trimmed by 2 bases and V by 5 bases; bases with no gene match: 5. Germline V gene lookup returns CDR1 SGHDN and CDR2 FVKESK. This CDR3 spans 14 amino acids. CDR3 DNA sequence: TGTGCCAGCAGCGTGCGGACAGGGCCCTACGAGCAGTACTTC. Translated, it gives CASSVRTGPYEQYF.

The V gene is TRBV12-3 or TRBV12-4, the J gene TRBJ2-5; D remains unclear. V lost 5 bases and J 1 base, leaving 5 bases between the germline ends. This CDR3 is 12 amino acids long. CDR3: CASSHLQETQYF. The CDR3 nucleotides are TGTGCCAGCAGTCACCTCCAAGAGACCCAGTACTTC.

This chain links TRBV2 with TRBJ1-6, with D maybe TRBD1 (6 bases). The CDR3 has 16 amino acids. V lost 6 bases and J 7 bases, leaving 19 bases between the germline ends. CDR1 is SNHLY and CDR2 is FYNNEI in the germline V gene. The CDR3 nucleotides are TGTGCCAGCAGATTGACAGGACTTAACCGGAATTCACCCCTCCACTTT. Translation gives CASRLTGLNRNSPLHF.

In nucleotides, the CDR3 is TGCAGTGCTAGAGGACACGGGGTCGGTGGCTACACCTTC. It is translated as CSARGHGVGGYTF. The V gene is TRBV20-1, the J gene TRBJ1-2; no clear D gene. Germline CDR1 is DFQATT and CDR2 is SNEGSKA (reference sequence). V dropped 1 base and J dropped 7 bases, with 13 bases sitting between them. CDR3 size: 13 residues.

This rearrangement joins TRBV29-1 to TRBJ1-1; unclear D gene. This CDR3 has 12 residues. CDR1 and CDR2 (germline): SQVTM, ANQGSEA. With 4 bases removed from V and 2 bases from J, the gap between germline ends came to 8 bases. This CDR3 is CSVARSNTEAFF. The CDR3 DNA follows: TGCAGCGTTGCGCGCTCTAACACTGAAGCTTTCTTT.

This clonotype has only one observation. The chain carries TRBV12-3 or TRBV12-4 and TRBJ2-7; 8 nucleotides align to TRBD2. This CDR3 has 14 residues. V shed 0 bases and J 8 bases; nucleotides not matched to a gene: 6. Here the CDR3 reads CASSLAGGRNKQYF. Written as DNA, the CDR3 is TGTGCCAGCAGTTTAGCTGGCGGGAGGAACAAGCAGTACTTC.

The V call is TRBV7-9, the J call TRBJ1-5; possibly TRBD1 for D (6 bases). The CDR3 covers 12 residues. Trimming left V 0 bases short and J 12 bases short, with 9 bases between. Germline CDR1 is SEHNR and CDR2 is FQNEAQ (reference sequence). The CDR3 DNA reads as TGTGCCAGCAGCTTAGCGGACAGAAACCAGCATTTT. Translating gives CASSLADRNQHF. The whole variable domain, remainder taken from reference TRBV7-9 and TRBJ1-5, is DTGVSQNPRHKITKRGQNVTFRCDPISEHNRLYWYRQTLGQGPEFLTYFQNEAQLEKSRLLSDRFSAERPKGSFSTLEIQRTEQGDSAMYLCASSLADRNQHFGDGTRLSIL.

The chain is built from TRBV3-1 and TRBJ1-2; 7 bases are shared with TRBD1. The germline gives CDR1 LGHDT, CDR2 YNNKEL (reference sequence). Unmatched junction bases numbered 16, after V lost 11 bases and J lost 4 bases. The CDR3 runs 15 residues. The CDR3 bases are TGTGCCGGCACCTTTGCGGGACAGCCCTTCTATGGCTACACCTTC. Protein: CAGTFAGQPFYGYTF.

V usage is TRBV4-2 and J usage is TRBJ2-5, with 7 bases fitting TRBD2. CDR1 LGHNA and CDR2 YNFKEQ come from the germline V gene. This CDR3 is 18 amino acids long. After removal of 1 base from V and 2 bases from J, the junction contained 13 bases not matched to a gene. CDR3 loop: CASSQAPRGGGPQETQYF. Here the CDR3 DNA reads TGTGCCAGCAGCCAAGCCCCCCGCGGGGGAGGGCCACAAGAGACCCAGTACTTC.

The sample holds one count of this clonotype. The chain has TRBV29-1 and TRBJ2-5; D perhaps matches TRBD2 (6 bases). Trimming took off 5 bases at V and 5 bases at J, with 18 bases between the two ends. The CDR3 totals 14 residues. Germline V gives CDR1 SQVTM, CDR2 ANQGSEA. In DNA form, the CDR3 reads TGCAGCGTTTCCATGGGGGGACCGGGGGAGACCCAGTACTTC. Translation: CSVSMGGPGETQYF.

This clonotype was counted between two and nine times. V and J are TRBV2 and TRBJ2-7; D ambiguous. The CDR3 runs to 12 residues. V lost 5 bases and J lost 4, with 9 bases in between. Germline V gene sequence: CDR1 SNHLY, CDR2 FYNNEI. CDR3 protein: CASSSTPYEQYF. The DNA of the CDR3 is TGTGCCAGCAGTTCGACCCCATACGAGCAGTACTTC.

This rearrangement joins TRBV7-9 to TRBJ2-7; TRBD1 is a possible D gene (5 bases). Trimming stripped 5 bases from V and 4 bases from J, with 15 bases between. This CDR3 has 14 residues. Germline assignment: CDR1 SEHNR and CDR2 FQNEAQ (reference sequence). This CDR3 reads CASSLGLLGYEQYF. CDR3 coding DNA: TGTGCCAGCAGCCTGGGGCTGTTGGGGTACGAGCAGTACTTC.

The chain joins TRBV10-3 to TRBJ2-3; no definite D call. The V and J ends lost 0 bases and 3 bases respectively, with 10 bases between them. The length of the CDR3 is 15 residues. The germline gives CDR1 ENHRY, CDR2 SYGVKD. This CDR3 reads CAISESTHGTDTQYF. The DNA for the CDR3 is TGTGCCATCAGTGAGTCTACCCACGGGACAGATACGCAGTATTTT.

The J gene is TRBJ2-1, the V gene TRBV3-1; 7 bases match TRBD2. Germline V lookup: CDR1 LGHDT, CDR2 YNNKEL (reference sequence). Trimming removed 3 bases from V and 0 bases from J; junction bases left unmatched: 2. The CDR3 loop spans 15 amino acids. The CDR3 is CASSHPSGSYNEQFF. The CDR3 nucleotides read TGTGCCAGCAGCCACCCTAGCGGCTCCTACAATGAGCAGTTCTTC.

The chain employs TRBV20-1 and TRBJ2-6, with 9 positions matching TRBD1. The length of the CDR3 is 17 residues. Germline-derived CDR1 and CDR2 are DFQATT and SNEGSKA (reference sequence). V was pared by 0 bases and J by 3 bases, with 6 bases of the junction left unmatched. The CDR3 DNA reads TGCAGTGCTAGAGATCACAGGGGGCTTAGTGGGGCCAACGTCCTGACTTTC. Its protein product is CSARDHRGLSGANVLTF.

This clonotype was seen once. The chain links TRBV5-1 to TRBJ1-2; D gene uncertain. The CDR3 runs 12 residues. Germline V gives CDR1 SGHRS, CDR2 YFSETQ. Trimming removed 0 bases from V and 6 bases from J, with 6 bases in between. In nucleotides, the CDR3 is TGCGCCAGCAGCTTGGGTGGAGATGGCTACACCTTC. Protein product: CASSLGGDGYTF.